Each of the 9 T cell receptor beta chains below was sequenced from the same sample in a study of T cells in Graves' hyperthyroidism and ophthalmopathy. Amplified TCR beta CDR3 regions derived from RNA transcripts. HTBI primers were used for first-round RT-PCR of the TCR CDR3. TCRdb re-analysed the multiplex PCR reads in MiXCR, keeping a single row per CDR3 protein. There are some 500,000 distinct CDR3 sequences in the sample; around 24% occur only once, and about 11% lies in the top ten. Sample: blood. The receptors shown here come from a woman in her twenties or thirties with Graves' ophthalmopathy.

This clonotype was counted at least ten times. This sequence joins TRBV10-3 and TRBJ2-2; 12 nucleotides line up with TRBD2. Unmatched junction bases numbered 2, after V lost 3 bases and J lost 0 bases. CDR3 length: 17 residues. CDR1 and CDR2 (germline): ENHRY, SYGVKD. The CDR3 region is CAISEGLAGPNTGELFF. CDR3 sequence (DNA): TGTGCCATCAGTGAAGGACTAGCGGGACCGAACACCGGGGAGCTGTTTTTT.

This clonotype has just one count. V is TRBV12-3 or TRBV12-4 and J is TRBJ2-7; D is perhaps TRBD1 (6 bases). The V end lost 6 bases, the J end lost 2 bases, and 17 bases lay between the germline ends. This CDR3 is built from 15 residues. The DNA for the CDR3 is TGTGCCAGCAGCGCACAGTATTCAGGGGCCTACGAGCAGTACTTC. It encodes CASSAQYSGAYEQYF.

The table lists this clonotype with many counts. V is TRBV6-5 and J is TRBJ2-7, with 8 bases that match TRBD1. The V segment lost 2 bases and the J segment 2 bases; nucleotides outside the gene matches: 5. The CDR3 runs to 15 residues. Germline V CDR1 and CDR2: MNHEY, SVGAGI. The CDR3 bases are TGTGCCAGCAGTTACGTCTTGACAGGGGCCTACGAGCAGTACTTC. Translating it yields CASSYVLTGAYEQYF.

The rearrangement uses TRBV12-3 or TRBV12-4 and TRBJ1-2; D ambiguous. Trimming took off 11 bases at V and 7 bases at J, with 26 bases between the two ends. This CDR3 region has 15 residues. The CDR3 region is CAVRGGSRLLGGYTF. CDR3 bases: TGTGCCGTACGGGGAGGATCCCGCTTATTAGGTGGCTACACCTTC.

Many counts were recorded for this clonotype. The V call is TRBV27, the J call TRBJ1-3; the D is unclear. The CDR3 consists of 17 residues. Per the germline V gene, CDR1 is MNHEY and CDR2 is SMNVEV (reference sequence). V was pared by 6 bases and J by 2 bases, with 20 bases between. The CDR3 reads CASSIRRVGSTGNTIYF. DNA of the CDR3: TGTGCCAGCAGCATACGGCGGGTAGGATCGACTGGAAACACCATATATTTT.

This clonotype was detected ten times or more. J is TRBJ2-2 and V is TRBV12-3 or TRBV12-4; 13 bases are shared with TRBD2. With V trimmed by 7 bases and J by 6 bases, 5 bases remained unmatched. CDR3 length: 15 residues. CDR3 DNA: TGTGCCAGCACTCTACTAGCGGGGGGGGCCGGGGAGCTGTTTTTT. Its protein product is CASTLLAGGAGELFF.

The chain combines TRBV11-2 with TRBJ2-5; a weak D match, TRBD2 (5 bases). The CDR3 extends over 14 amino acids. The germline gives CDR1 SGHAT, CDR2 FQNNGV. V was shortened by 2 bases and J by 4 bases, with 11 bases between the two germline ends. CDR3 coding DNA: TGTGCCAGCAGCTTAAGACTAATCGGAGAGACCCAGTACTTC. Translated: CASSLRLIGETQYF. Based on the CDR3 plus reference TRBV11-2 and TRBJ2-5, the full variable domain is EAGVAQSPRYKIIEKRQSVAFWCNPISGHATLYWYQQILGQGPKLLIQFQNNGVVDDSQLPKDRFSAERLKGVDSTLKIQPAKLEDSAVYLCASSLRLIGETQYFGPGTRLLVL.

This chain joins TRBV20-1 and TRBJ1-2; D not certain. V dropped 3 bases and J dropped 5 bases, with 25 bases sitting between them. Germline CDR1 and CDR2: DFQATT and SNEGSKA (reference sequence). This CDR3 comprises 17 residues. The CDR3 loop reads CSASSLLGQSTVYGYTF. CDR3 nucleotide sequence: TGCAGTGCTAGCTCGCTGCTTGGGCAATCGACGGTTTATGGCTACACCTTC.

In its sample, this clonotype was seen many times. This chain connects TRBV29-1 to TRBJ2-7, with no clear D. Germline CDR1 SQVTM, CDR2 ANQGSEA. The V and J ends lost 5 bases and 4 bases respectively, with 15 bases between them. The CDR3 contains 13 residues. CDR3 bases: TGCAGCGTTCGCACCGGCAGGCTTTACGAGCAGTACTTC. Protein sequence: CSVRTGRLYEQYF.